A selection of T cell receptor beta chains follows, all from one sample in a study of human T cells and chemical hapten exposure. MiXCR, applied by TCRdb to the RACE reads, yields one record per CDR3 protein. The sample holds 350,000 to 400,000 distinct CDR3 sequences, approximately 5.1% seen once. Sequencing used whole blood, obtained in connection with sensitization to the hapten diphenylcyclopropenone (DPC). These TCRs come from a woman between 45 and 60 years old with alopecia areata. Some clones in this sample may be carry-over from other donors' samples. Each CDR3 is given with its conserved first and last residue. A D gene is named only where the DNA matches it firmly. Some rows mark clone size as missing; the rest say once, few, many or name a class of expanded clone.

CDR3 protein: CASGPSPYNEQFF; CDR3 DNA: TGCGCCAGCGGGCCTAGCCCCTACAATGAGCAGTTCTTC; V gene: TRBV10-2; J gene: TRBJ2-1; D gene: NA; clone size: NA
CDR3 protein: CASSFLGGAEQYF; CDR3 DNA: TGTGCCAGCAGTTTTCTAGGGGGAGCCGAGCAGTACTTC; V gene: TRBV12-3/TRBV12-4; J gene: TRBJ2-7; D gene: NA; clone size: NA
CDR3 protein: CALGQGGGNTIYF; CDR3 DNA: TGTGCCCTGGGCCAAGGAGGGGGAAACACCATATATTTT; V gene: TRBV6-6; J gene: TRBJ1-3; D gene: NA; clone size: NA
CDR3 protein: CASRTSTDTQYF; CDR3 DNA: TGTGCCAGCAGGACTAGCACAGATACGCAGTATTTT; V gene: TRBV12-3/TRBV12-4; J gene: TRBJ2-3; D gene: NA; clone size: many
CDR3 protein: CASSWTGSNEKLFF; CDR3 DNA: TGTGCCAGCAGTTGGACAGGGTCTAATGAAAAACTGTTTTTT; V gene: TRBV12-3/TRBV12-4; J gene: TRBJ1-4; D gene: TRBD1; clone size: NA
CDR3 protein: CASRPGLAGGPPYNEQFF; CDR3 DNA: TGTGCCAGCAGGCCGGGACTAGCGGGAGGGCCCCCCTACAATGAGCAGTTCTTC; V gene: TRBV5-6; J gene: TRBJ2-1; D gene: TRBD2; clone size: many
CDR3 protein: CASSQLRYRTQYF; CDR3 DNA: TGCGCCAGCAGCCAGCTTCGTTACCGGACCCAGTACTTC; V gene: TRBV4-3; J gene: TRBJ2-5; D gene: NA; clone size: many
CDR3 protein: CSARPTDLGYTF; CDR3 DNA: TGCAGTGCTAGACCGACAGATTTAGGCTACACCTTC; V gene: TRBV20-1; J gene: TRBJ1-2; D gene: NA; clone size: many
CDR3 protein: CASSSASTDTQYF; CDR3 DNA: TGCGCCAGCAGCTCTGCTAGCACAGATACGCAGTATTTT; V gene: TRBV5-1; J gene: TRBJ2-3; D gene: NA; clone size: many
CDR3 protein: CSVLAGVSRSTDTQYF; CDR3 DNA: TGCAGCGTCCTAGCGGGAGTAAGTCGGAGCACAGATACGCAGTATTTT; V gene: TRBV29-1; J gene: TRBJ2-3; D gene: TRBD2; clone size: many
CDR3 protein: CASSVGASSTDTQYF; CDR3 DNA: TGTGCCAGCAGCGTAGGAGCGAGCTCCACAGATACGCAGTATTTT; V gene: TRBV9; J gene: TRBJ2-3; D gene: NA; clone size: few
CDR3 protein: CSARDGPLGPQYF; CDR3 DNA: TGCAGTGCTAGAGATGGCCCACTGGGCCCGCAGTATTTT; V gene: TRBV20-1; J gene: TRBJ2-3; D gene: NA; clone size: few
CDR3 protein: CASSLKQGGTEAFF; CDR3 DNA: TGCGCCAGCAGCTTAAAACAGGGGGGGACTGAAGCTTTCTTT; V gene: TRBV5-1; J gene: TRBJ1-1; D gene: TRBD1; clone size: many
CDR3 protein: CASSLDQSSYNEQFF; CDR3 DNA: TGTGCCAGCAGCCTTGACCAGAGCTCCTACAATGAGCAGTTCTTC; V gene: TRBV28; J gene: TRBJ2-1; D gene: NA; clone size: many
CDR3 protein: CASSFPDRNYGYTF; CDR3 DNA: TGTGCCAGCAGTTTCCCAGACAGAAACTATGGCTACACCTTC; V gene: TRBV12-3/TRBV12-4; J gene: TRBJ1-2; D gene: NA; clone size: few
CDR3 protein: CASSSGLANTEAFF; CDR3 DNA: TGTGCCAGCAGCTCCGGCCTAGCGAACACTGAAGCTTTCTTT; V gene: TRBV7-3; J gene: TRBJ1-1; D gene: NA; clone size: few
CDR3 protein: CASDSSTGELFF; CDR3 DNA: TGTGCCAGTGACAGTTCCACCGGGGAGCTGTTTTTT; V gene: TRBV7-9; J gene: TRBJ2-2; D gene: NA; clone size: NA
CDR3 protein: CASSWVTGADEQFF; CDR3 DNA: TGTGCCAGCAGCTGGGTGACAGGGGCGGATGAGCAGTTCTTC; V gene: TRBV5-6; J gene: TRBJ2-1; D gene: TRBD1; clone size: NA
CDR3 protein: CASSAPGQAAPKVTGELFF; CDR3 DNA: TGTGCCAGCAGCGCGCCGGGACAGGCGGCTCCAAAGGTTACCGGGGAGCTGTTTTTT; V gene: TRBV21-1; J gene: TRBJ2-2; D gene: NA; clone size: few
CDR3 protein: CASSLSGGEVVSEQFF; CDR3 DNA: TGTGCCAGCAGTCTTAGCGGGGGGGAGGTTGTGAGTGAGCAGTTCTTC; V gene: TRBV2; J gene: TRBJ2-1; D gene: TRBD2; clone size: NA
CDR3 protein: CATRPTISNSPLHF; CDR3 DNA: TGTGCCACCAGGCCCACGATCTCCAATTCACCCCTCCACTTT; V gene: TRBV24-1; J gene: TRBJ1-6; D gene: NA; clone size: NA
CDR3 protein: CSGAGASSYNEQFF; CDR3 DNA: TGCAGCGGCGCAGGGGCGAGCTCCTACAATGAGCAGTTCTTC; V gene: TRBV29-1; J gene: TRBJ2-1; D gene: NA; clone size: many
CDR3 protein: CSVLGQFAEAFF; CDR3 DNA: TGCAGCGTGCTGGGACAATTCGCTGAAGCTTTCTTT; V gene: TRBV29-1; J gene: TRBJ1-1; D gene: NA; clone size: NA
CDR3 protein: CASSTDGNSPLHF; CDR3 DNA: TGTGCCAGCAGCACGGATGGGAATTCACCCCTCCACTTT; V gene: TRBV5-4; J gene: TRBJ1-6; D gene: NA; clone size: NA
CDR3 protein: CSVGQMETQYF; CDR3 DNA: TGCAGCGTTGGACAGATGGAGACCCAGTACTTC; V gene: TRBV29-1; J gene: TRBJ2-5; D gene: NA; clone size: many
CDR3 protein: CSAREGMGLPYEQYF; CDR3 DNA: TGCAGTGCTAGAGAGGGAATGGGCCTACCCTACGAGCAGTACTTC; V gene: TRBV20-1; J gene: TRBJ2-7; D gene: NA; clone size: NA
CDR3 protein: CSVVGTGGLPSYEQYF; CDR3 DNA: TGCAGCGTTGTTGGGACAGGGGGTCTCCCCTCCTACGAGCAGTACTTC; V gene: TRBV29-1; J gene: TRBJ2-7; D gene: TRBD1; clone size: NA
CDR3 protein: CSARDRTGLNTEAFF; CDR3 DNA: TGCAGTGCTAGAGATCGGACAGGCTTGAACACTGAAGCTTTCTTT; V gene: TRBV20-1; J gene: TRBJ1-1; D gene: TRBD1; clone size: many
CDR3 protein: CSARRRTENSPLHF; CDR3 DNA: TGCAGTGCTAGGAGGAGAACAGAAAATTCACCCCTCCACTTT; V gene: TRBV20-1; J gene: TRBJ1-6; D gene: NA; clone size: few
CDR3 protein: CASSGRGAVGEKLFF; CDR3 DNA: TGTGCCAGCTCTGGAAGGGGAGCAGTCGGCGAAAAACTGTTTTTT; V gene: TRBV18; J gene: TRBJ1-4; D gene: NA; clone size: few
CDR3 protein: CASSPRRETEAFF; CDR3 DNA: TGTGCCAGCAGCCCCCGCAGGGAGACTGAAGCTTTCTTT; V gene: TRBV11-2; J gene: TRBJ1-1; D gene: NA; clone size: many
CDR3 protein: CASSAETGAKDYGYTF; CDR3 DNA: TGTGCCAGCAGCGCGGAGACAGGGGCAAAGGACTATGGCTACACCTTC; V gene: TRBV11-2; J gene: TRBJ1-2; D gene: TRBD1; clone size: many
CDR3 protein: CASSLQAIEKLFF; CDR3 DNA: TGTGCCAGCAGCTTGCAGGCTATTGAAAAACTGTTTTTT; V gene: TRBV5-6; J gene: TRBJ1-4; D gene: NA; clone size: NA
CDR3 protein: CASRDSFYEQYF; CDR3 DNA: TGTGCCAGCCGGGACAGTTTCTACGAGCAGTACTTC; V gene: TRBV28; J gene: TRBJ2-7; D gene: TRBD1; clone size: many
CDR3 protein: CASRGTSTGELFF; CDR3 DNA: TGTGCCAGCAGGGGGACTTCCACCGGGGAGCTGTTTTTT; V gene: TRBV2; J gene: TRBJ2-2; D gene: NA; clone size: many
CDR3 protein: CASSPYRGQGNTEAFF; CDR3 DNA: TGTGCCAGCAGCCCCTACAGGGGGCAGGGGAACACTGAAGCTTTCTTT; V gene: TRBV28; J gene: TRBJ1-1; D gene: TRBD1; clone size: NA
CDR3 protein: CASRTTGGANEKLFF; CDR3 DNA: TGTGCCAGCAGAACGACAGGGGGCGCGAACGAAAAACTGTTTTTT; V gene: TRBV6-1; J gene: TRBJ1-4; D gene: TRBD1; clone size: many
CDR3 protein: CSEDRVNTEAFF; CDR3 DNA: TGCAGCGAGGACAGAGTGAACACTGAAGCTTTCTTT; V gene: TRBV29-1; J gene: TRBJ1-1; D gene: NA; clone size: NA
CDR3 protein: CASDDGADTEQFF; CDR3 DNA: TGTGCCAGCGATGACGGGGCCGACACTGAGCAGTTCTTC; V gene: TRBV12-3/TRBV12-4; J gene: TRBJ2-1; D gene: NA; clone size: many
CDR3 protein: CASSRDQNTGELFF; CDR3 DNA: TGCGCCAGCAGCCGGGACCAGAACACCGGGGAGCTGTTTTTT; V gene: TRBV5-1; J gene: TRBJ2-2; D gene: NA; clone size: few
CDR3 protein: CASSLLSGTGANVLTF; CDR3 DNA: TGTGCCAGCAGTTTATTGTCCGGTACTGGGGCCAACGTCCTGACTTTC; V gene: TRBV28; J gene: TRBJ2-6; D gene: NA; clone size: many
CDR3 protein: CASSPGTSGIVEQFF; CDR3 DNA: TGTGCCAGCAGTCCAGGGACTAGCGGGATCGTTGAGCAGTTCTTC; V gene: TRBV12-3/TRBV12-4; J gene: TRBJ2-1; D gene: TRBD2; clone size: many
CDR3 protein: CASSFSLARRLDTQYF; CDR3 DNA: TGTGCCAGCAGTTTCTCACTAGCGCGACGGCTGGATACGCAGTATTTT; V gene: TRBV6-2/TRBV6-3; J gene: TRBJ2-3; D gene: TRBD2; clone size: many
CDR3 protein: CASGDTFYNEQFF; CDR3 DNA: TGTGCCAGTGGGGACACTTTCTACAATGAGCAGTTCTTC; V gene: TRBV12-3/TRBV12-4; J gene: TRBJ2-1; D gene: NA; clone size: few
CDR3 protein: CASSLSRNTEAFF; CDR3 DNA: TGTGCCAGCAGCTTAAGCAGGAACACTGAAGCTTTCTTT; V gene: TRBV27; J gene: TRBJ1-1; D gene: NA; clone size: many
CDR3 protein: CASSSLTGASSGNTIYF; CDR3 DNA: TGTGCCAGCAGTTCCCTGACAGGGGCTTCCTCTGGAAACACCATATATTTT; V gene: TRBV6-1; J gene: TRBJ1-3; D gene: TRBD1; clone size: NA
CDR3 protein: CSAPTGTGSYSNQPQHF; CDR3 DNA: TGCAGTGCCCCCACCGGGACAGGGAGTTATAGCAATCAGCCCCAGCATTTT; V gene: TRBV20-1; J gene: TRBJ1-5; D gene: TRBD1; clone size: few
CDR3 protein: CASSEGTGGTGELFF; CDR3 DNA: TGTGCCAGCAGTGAAGGGACAGGGGGCACCGGGGAGCTGTTTTTT; V gene: TRBV6-1; J gene: TRBJ2-2; D gene: TRBD1; clone size: NA
CDR3 protein: CASSYPWGTQYF; CDR3 DNA: TGTGCCAGCAGTTACCCCTGGGGGACCCAGTACTTC; V gene: TRBV6-5; J gene: TRBJ2-5; D gene: NA; clone size: many
CDR3 protein: CASGTFGYTF; CDR3 DNA: TGTGCCAGCGGGACCTTTGGCTACACCTTC; V gene: TRBV2; J gene: TRBJ1-2; D gene: NA; clone size: many
CDR3 protein: CASSYLNRGYEQYF; CDR3 DNA: TGTGCCAGCAGTTACCTCAACAGGGGGTACGAGCAGTACTTC; V gene: TRBV6-6; J gene: TRBJ2-7; D gene: TRBD1; clone size: NA
CDR3 protein: CASSAGTGTYYEQYF; CDR3 DNA: TGTGCCAGTAGTGCCGGGACAGGAACTTATTACGAGCAGTACTTC; V gene: TRBV19; J gene: TRBJ2-7; D gene: TRBD1; clone size: few
CDR3 protein: CASNPGGGYNEQFF; CDR3 DNA: TGTGCCAGCAACCCGGGGGGGGGCTACAATGAGCAGTTCTTC; V gene: TRBV6-2/TRBV6-3; J gene: TRBJ2-1; D gene: TRBD2; clone size: NA
CDR3 protein: CASSPTGQGPLNEQFF; CDR3 DNA: TGTGCCAGCAGCCCCACCGGACAGGGACCCCTCAATGAGCAGTTCTTC; V gene: TRBV9; J gene: TRBJ2-1; D gene: TRBD1; clone size: NA
CDR3 protein: CASSLDREGWYGYTF; CDR3 DNA: TGTGCCAGCAGCTTAGATCGGGAGGGCTGGTATGGCTACACCTTC; V gene: TRBV11-2; J gene: TRBJ1-2; D gene: NA; clone size: few
CDR3 protein: CASSFDSSYNEQFF; CDR3 DNA: TGTGCCAGCAGTTTTGATAGTTCCTACAATGAGCAGTTCTTC; V gene: TRBV12-3/TRBV12-4; J gene: TRBJ2-1; D gene: NA; clone size: many
CDR3 protein: CASSRTGGYNEQFF; CDR3 DNA: TGTGCCAGCAGTCGGACAGGGGGTTACAATGAGCAGTTCTTC; V gene: TRBV6-2/TRBV6-3; J gene: TRBJ2-1; D gene: TRBD1; clone size: many
CDR3 protein: CASMAGVVADTQYF; CDR3 DNA: TGTGCCAGCATGGCAGGGGTGGTCGCAGATACGCAGTATTTT; V gene: TRBV5-6; J gene: TRBJ2-3; D gene: NA; clone size: many
CDR3 protein: CAISEHRDRRLTQYF; CDR3 DNA: TGTGCCATCAGTGAGCACCGGGACAGGCGATTAACGCAGTATTTT; V gene: TRBV10-3; J gene: TRBJ2-3; D gene: TRBD1; clone size: few
CDR3 protein: CASSPGIWDGYTF; CDR3 DNA: TGTGCCAGCAGTCCAGGGATTTGGGATGGCTACACCTTC; V gene: TRBV12-3/TRBV12-4; J gene: TRBJ1-2; D gene: NA; clone size: few